The sequence of this T cell receptor (beta chain) was determined in a study of human T cells and chemical hapten exposure. Study-level background: Mostly female patients had alopecia areata, totalis or universalis.

Whole-study findings and limits: Expanded TCRs formed significantly more large CDR3 similarity clusters than controls.

Looked up from germline, CDR1 is SQVTM and CDR2 is ANQGSEA. With V trimmed by 6 bases and J by 0 bases, 9 bases remained unmatched. The length of the CDR3 is 17 residues. Time point given: pre-sensitization, week 0. Treatment of the sample: therapeutic diphenylcyclopropenone sensitization with weekly scalp DPC. It was from unfractionated whole blood that total RNA was extracted. On this clonotype: Its antigen is not known.

Within the library, unique molecular identifiers were attached to each individual cDNA molecule. MiXCR, applied by TCRdb to the RACE reads, yields one record per CDR3 protein. The sample contains over 70,000 distinct CDR3 sequences, about 15% of which appear only once. The TCR originated in a woman aged 50 to 60 with alopecia areata. Some clones in this sample may be carry-over from other donors' samples. Sequencing used whole blood, obtained in connection with sensitization to the hapten diphenylcyclopropenone (DPC). This chain links TRBV29-1 with TRBJ2-4; 12 bases are a match to TRBD2. The CDR3 nucleotides are TGCAGCGTCGCCGCCGGGACTAGCGGGTTAGCCAAAAACATTCAGTACTTC. This gives the protein CSVAAGTSGLAKNIQYF.